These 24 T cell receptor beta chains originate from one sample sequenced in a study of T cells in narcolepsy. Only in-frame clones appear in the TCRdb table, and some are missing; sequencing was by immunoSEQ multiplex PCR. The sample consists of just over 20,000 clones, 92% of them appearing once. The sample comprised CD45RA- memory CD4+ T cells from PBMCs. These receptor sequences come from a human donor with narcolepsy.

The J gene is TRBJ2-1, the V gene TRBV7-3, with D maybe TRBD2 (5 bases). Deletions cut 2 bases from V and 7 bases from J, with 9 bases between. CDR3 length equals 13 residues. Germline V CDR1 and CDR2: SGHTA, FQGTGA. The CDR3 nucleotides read TGTGCCAGCAGCTTATGGTCGGGAAATGAGCAGTTCTTC. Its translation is CASSLWSGNEQFF.

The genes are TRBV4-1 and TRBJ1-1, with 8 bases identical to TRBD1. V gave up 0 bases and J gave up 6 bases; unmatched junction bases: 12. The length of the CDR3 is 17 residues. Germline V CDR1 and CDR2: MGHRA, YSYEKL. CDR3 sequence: CASSQDPHGQGVPEAFF. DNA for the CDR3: TGCGCCAGCAGCCAAGATCCCCACGGACAGGGCGTCCCTGAAGCTTTCTTT.

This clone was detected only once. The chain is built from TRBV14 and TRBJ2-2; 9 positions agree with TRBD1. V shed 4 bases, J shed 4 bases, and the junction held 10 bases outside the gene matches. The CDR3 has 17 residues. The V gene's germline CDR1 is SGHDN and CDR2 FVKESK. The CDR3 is CASSLQRGQGSTGELFF. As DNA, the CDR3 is TGTGCCAGCAGCCTACAGAGAGGACAGGGGAGCACCGGGGAGCTGTTTTTT. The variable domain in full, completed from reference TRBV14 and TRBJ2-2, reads EAGVTQFPSHSVIEKGQTVTLRCDPISGHDNLYWYRRVMGKEIKFLLHFVKESKQDESGMPNNRFLAERTGGTYSTLKVQPAELEDSGVYFCASSLQRGQGSTGELFFGEGSRLTVL.

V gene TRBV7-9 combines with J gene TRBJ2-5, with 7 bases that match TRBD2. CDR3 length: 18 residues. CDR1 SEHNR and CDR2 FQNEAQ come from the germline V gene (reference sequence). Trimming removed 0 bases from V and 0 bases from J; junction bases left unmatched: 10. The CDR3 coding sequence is TGTGCCAGCAGCTTAGCAGCGTGGGAGGGCTTGTACCAAGAGACCCAGTACTTC. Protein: CASSLAAWEGLYQETQYF.

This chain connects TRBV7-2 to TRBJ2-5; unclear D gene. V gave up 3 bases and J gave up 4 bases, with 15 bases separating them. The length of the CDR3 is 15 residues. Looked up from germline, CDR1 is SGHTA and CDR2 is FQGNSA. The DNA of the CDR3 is TGTGCCAGCAGCTTGGGAACCAAGATGGGAGAGACCCAGTACTTC. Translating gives CASSLGTKMGETQYF.

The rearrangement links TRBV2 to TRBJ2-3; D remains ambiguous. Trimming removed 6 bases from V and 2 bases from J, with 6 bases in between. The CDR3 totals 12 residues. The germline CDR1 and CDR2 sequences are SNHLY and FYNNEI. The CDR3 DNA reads TGTGCCAGCAGGAGATACACAGATACGCAGTATTTT. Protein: CASRRYTDTQYF.

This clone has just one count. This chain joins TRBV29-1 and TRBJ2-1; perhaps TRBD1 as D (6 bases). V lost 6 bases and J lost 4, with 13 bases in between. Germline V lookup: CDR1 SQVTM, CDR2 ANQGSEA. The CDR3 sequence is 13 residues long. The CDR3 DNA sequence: TGCAGCGTAGATCGGACAGCATACAATGAGCAGTTCTTC. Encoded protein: CSVDRTAYNEQFF.

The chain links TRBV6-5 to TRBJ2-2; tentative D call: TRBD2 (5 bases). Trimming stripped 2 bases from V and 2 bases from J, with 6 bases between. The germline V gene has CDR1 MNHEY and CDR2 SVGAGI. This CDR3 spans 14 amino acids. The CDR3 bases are TGTGCCAGCAGTTACGGAGGAAACACCGGGGAGCTGTTTTTT. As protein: CASSYGGNTGELFF.

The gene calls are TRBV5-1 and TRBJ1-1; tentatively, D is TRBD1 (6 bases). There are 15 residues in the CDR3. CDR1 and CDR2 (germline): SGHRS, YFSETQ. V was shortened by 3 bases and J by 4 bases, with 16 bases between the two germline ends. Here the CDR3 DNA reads TGCGCCAGCAGCTCCGAGGGGGGCCTGGGCACTGAAGCTTTCTTT. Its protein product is CASSSEGGLGTEAFF.

The CDR3 region is CASSLSSGNGNEQFF. As DNA, the CDR3 is TGTGCCAGCAGCCTCTCTAGCGGGAACGGTAATGAGCAGTTCTTC. The rearrangement links TRBV11-1 to TRBJ2-1; TRBD2 matches 9 bases. This CDR3 spans 15 amino acids. Germline V gene sequence: CDR1 SGHAT, CDR2 FQDESV (reference sequence). The V segment lost 5 bases and the J segment 7 bases; nucleotides outside the gene matches: 9.

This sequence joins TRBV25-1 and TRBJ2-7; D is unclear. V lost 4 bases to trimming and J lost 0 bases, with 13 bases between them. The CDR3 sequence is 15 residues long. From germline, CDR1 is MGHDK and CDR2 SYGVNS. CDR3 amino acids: CASSVSATTSYEQYF. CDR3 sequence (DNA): TGTGCCAGCAGTGTTTCAGCAACCACCTCCTACGAGCAGTACTTC.

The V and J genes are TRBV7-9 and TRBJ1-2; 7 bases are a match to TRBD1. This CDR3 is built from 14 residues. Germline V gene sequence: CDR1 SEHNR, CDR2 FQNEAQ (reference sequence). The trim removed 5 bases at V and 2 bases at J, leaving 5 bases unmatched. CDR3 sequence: CASSTMTGNYGYTF. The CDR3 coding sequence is TGTGCCAGCAGCACGATGACAGGGAACTATGGCTACACCTTC.

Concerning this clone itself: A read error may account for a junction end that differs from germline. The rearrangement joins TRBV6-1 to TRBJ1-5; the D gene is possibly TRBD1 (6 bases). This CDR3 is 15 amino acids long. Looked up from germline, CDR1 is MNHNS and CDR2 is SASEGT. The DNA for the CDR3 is TGTGCCAGCAGCGAAGAGAGGACAGCCAATCAGCCCCAGCATTTT. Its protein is CASSEERTANQPQHF.

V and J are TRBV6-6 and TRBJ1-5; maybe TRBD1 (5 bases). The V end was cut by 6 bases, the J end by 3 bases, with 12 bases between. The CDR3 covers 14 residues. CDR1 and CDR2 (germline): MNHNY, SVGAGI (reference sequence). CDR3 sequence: CASRTRGHNQPQHF. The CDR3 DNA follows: TGTGCCAGCAGAACGAGGGGTCACAATCAGCCCCAGCATTTT.

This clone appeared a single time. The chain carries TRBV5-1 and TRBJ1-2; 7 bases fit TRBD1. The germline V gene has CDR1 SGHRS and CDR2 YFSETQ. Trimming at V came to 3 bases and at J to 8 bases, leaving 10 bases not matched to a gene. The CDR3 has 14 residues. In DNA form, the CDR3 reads TGCGCCAGCAGCTCGGGGACAGCGGATCGGGGCTACACCTTC. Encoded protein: CASSSGTADRGYTF.

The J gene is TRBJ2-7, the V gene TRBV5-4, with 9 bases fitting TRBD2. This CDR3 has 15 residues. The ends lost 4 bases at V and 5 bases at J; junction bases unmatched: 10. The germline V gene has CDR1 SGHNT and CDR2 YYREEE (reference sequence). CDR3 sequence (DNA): TGTGCCAGCAGCCACACTGGCGGGAGGGCCCACGAGCAGTACTTC. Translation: CASSHTGGRAHEQYF.

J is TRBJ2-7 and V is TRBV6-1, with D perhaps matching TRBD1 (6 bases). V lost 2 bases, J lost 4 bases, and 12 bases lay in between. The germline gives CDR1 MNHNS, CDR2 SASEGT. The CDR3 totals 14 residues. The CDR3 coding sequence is TGTGCCAGCAGTGAACCTGAACAGGGTTACGAGCAGTACTTC. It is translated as CASSEPEQGYEQYF.

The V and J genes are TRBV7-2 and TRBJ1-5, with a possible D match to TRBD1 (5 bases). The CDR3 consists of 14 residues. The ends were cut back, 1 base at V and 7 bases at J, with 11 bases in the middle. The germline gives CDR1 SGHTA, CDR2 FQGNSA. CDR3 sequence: CASSLGVGDQPQHF. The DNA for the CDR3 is TGTGCCAGCAGCTTAGGGGTGGGGGACCAGCCCCAGCATTTT.

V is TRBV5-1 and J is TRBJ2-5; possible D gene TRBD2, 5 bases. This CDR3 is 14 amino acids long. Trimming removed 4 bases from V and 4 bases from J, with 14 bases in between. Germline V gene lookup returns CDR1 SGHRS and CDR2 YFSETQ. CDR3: CASSLLVGAETQYF. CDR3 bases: TGCGCCAGCAGCCTTCTAGTGGGAGCAGAGACCCAGTACTTC.

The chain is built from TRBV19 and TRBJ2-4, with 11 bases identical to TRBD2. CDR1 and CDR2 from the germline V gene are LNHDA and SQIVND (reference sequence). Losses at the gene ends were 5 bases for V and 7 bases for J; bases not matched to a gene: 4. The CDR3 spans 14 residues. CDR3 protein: CASSSASGRNIQYF. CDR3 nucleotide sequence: TGTGCCAGTAGTTCGGCTAGCGGGAGGAACATTCAGTACTTC.

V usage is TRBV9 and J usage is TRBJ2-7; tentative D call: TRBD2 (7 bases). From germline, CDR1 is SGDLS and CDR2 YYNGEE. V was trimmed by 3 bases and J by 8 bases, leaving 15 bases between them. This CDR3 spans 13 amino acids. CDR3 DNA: TGTGCCAGCAGCGCCGGGGGGCAGGCCAAGCAGTACTTC. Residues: CASSAGGQAKQYF.

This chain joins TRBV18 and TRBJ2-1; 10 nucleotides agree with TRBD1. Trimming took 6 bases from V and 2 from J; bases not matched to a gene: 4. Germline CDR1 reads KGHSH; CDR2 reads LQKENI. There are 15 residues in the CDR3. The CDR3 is CASSPGTGAYNEQFF. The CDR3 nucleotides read TGTGCCAGCTCCCCCGGGACAGGGGCCTACAATGAGCAGTTCTTC.

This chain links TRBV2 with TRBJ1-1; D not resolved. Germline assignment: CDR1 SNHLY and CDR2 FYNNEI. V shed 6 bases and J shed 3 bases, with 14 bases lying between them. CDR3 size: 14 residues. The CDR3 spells CASRPLRVDTEAFF. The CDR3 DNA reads TGTGCCAGCAGACCTCTGAGGGTAGACACTGAAGCTTTCTTT.

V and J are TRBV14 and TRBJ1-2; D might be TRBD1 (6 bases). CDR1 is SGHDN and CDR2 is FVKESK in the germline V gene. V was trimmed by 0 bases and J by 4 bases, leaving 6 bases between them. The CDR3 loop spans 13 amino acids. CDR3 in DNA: TGTGCCAGCAGCCAAGACAGGGGCTATGGCTACACCTTC. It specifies CASSQDRGYGYTF.